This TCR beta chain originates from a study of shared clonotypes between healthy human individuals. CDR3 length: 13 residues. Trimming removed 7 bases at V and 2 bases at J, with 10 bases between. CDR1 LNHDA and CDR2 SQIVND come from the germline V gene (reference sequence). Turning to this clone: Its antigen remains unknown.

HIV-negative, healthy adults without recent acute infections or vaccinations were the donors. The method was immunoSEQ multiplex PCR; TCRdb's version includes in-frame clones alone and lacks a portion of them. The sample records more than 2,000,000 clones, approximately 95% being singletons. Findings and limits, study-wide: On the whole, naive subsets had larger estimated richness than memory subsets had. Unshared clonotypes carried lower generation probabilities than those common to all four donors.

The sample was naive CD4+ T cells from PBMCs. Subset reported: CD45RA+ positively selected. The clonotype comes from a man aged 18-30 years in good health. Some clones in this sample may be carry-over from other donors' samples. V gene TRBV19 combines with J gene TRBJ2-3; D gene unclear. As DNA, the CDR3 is TGTGCCAGTAAGGGCGGATACACAGATACGCAGTATTTT. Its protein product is CASKGGYTDTQYF. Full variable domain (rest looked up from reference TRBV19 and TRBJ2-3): DGGITQSPKYLFRKEGQNVTLSCEQNLNHDAMYWYRQDPGQGLRLIYYSQIVNDFQKGDIAEGYSVSREKKESFPLTVTSAQKNPTAFYLCASKGGYTDTQYFGPGTRLTVL.